There are many counts of the clone carrying this TCR beta chain. Its specificity is not known. Disease duration was under 3 months in the ophthalmopathy patients, who also had a Clinical Activity Score of at least 3 and a NOSPECS grade of at least 4. The record originates from a study of T cells in Graves' hyperthyroidism and ophthalmopathy. General study findings and limits: Most thyroid clonotypes expanded above 0.001 were also detected in blood. Model predictions of ophthalmopathy came a median about six months before onset.

The CDR3 is 13 residues long. The ends were cut back, 6 bases at V and 5 bases at J, with 14 bases in the middle. Germline CDR1 and CDR2: LGHDT and YNNKEL (reference sequence). RNA transcripts served as the template for amplifying TCR beta CDR3 regions. HTBI primers were used for first-round RT-PCR of the TCR CDR3. TCRdb analysed the multiplex PCR reads with MiXCR anew, one entry per CDR3 protein. The table has about 270,000 distinct CDR3 sequences, over 20% seen once. V and J are TRBV3-1 and TRBJ2-7; D ambiguous. This receptor was identified in a woman in her 40s with Graves' ophthalmopathy. Sequencing input: blood. CDR3 sequence (DNA): TGTGCCAGCAGTCTCTCTTCCGCGGACGAGCAGTACTTC. Its translation: CASSLSSADEQYF.